These T cell receptor beta chains were read from a single sample in a study of neurological immune-mediated disorders. TCRdb itself ran the 5' RACE reads through MiXCR, one entry per CDR3 protein. In the table there are 30,000 to 45,000 distinct CDR3 sequences, approximately 10% of which are singletons. What was sequenced was CD4+ T cells from blood. These receptors were obtained from a woman aged 25 to 45 with HTLV-1-associated myelopathy (HAM/TSP). CDR3s include the opening cysteine and the closing phenylalanine or tryptophan. D genes are given only for firm matches. Clone size is shown for a subset of rows, as once, few, many or a class of expanded clone.

>TRBJ2-1|TRBD1|many|TRBV24-1
CATSAWGQGANEQFF
TGTGCCACCAGTGCCTGGGGACAGGGGGCGAATGAGCAGTTCTTC
>TRBJ2-4|.|many|TRBV20-1
CSARVGGKNIQYF
TGCAGTGCTAGAGTTGGTGGCAAAAACATTCAGTACTTC
>TRBJ2-1|.|many|TRBV3-1
CASSQGGRGPYNEQFF
TGTGCCAGCAGCCAAGGAGGGCGGGGGCCCTACAATGAGCAGTTCTTC
>TRBJ2-1|TRBD2|many|TRBV14
CASSQSSGGYNEQFF
TGTGCCAGCAGCCAAAGTAGCGGGGGGTACAATGAGCAGTTCTTC
>TRBJ1-1|.|many|TRBV6-4
CASSETGLVGEAFF
TGTGCCAGCAGCGAAACAGGGTTAGTTGGTGAAGCTTTCTTT
>TRBJ2-3|TRBD1|many|TRBV5-6
CASSLAGTDRQYF
TGTGCCAGCAGCTTGGCGGGGACAGACCGCCAGTATTTT
>TRBJ2-7|.|many|TRBV20-1
CSALIQGLDGDSSYEQYF
TGCAGTGCTTTAATACAGGGTCTTGACGGGGATTCCTCCTACGAGCAGTACTTC
>TRBJ1-1|.|many|TRBV7-9
CASARGTEAFF
TGTGCCAGCGCCAGGGGAACTGAAGCTTTCTTT
>TRBJ1-5|.|many|TRBV12-3/TRBV12-4
CASSLAAGYQPQHF
TGTGCCAGCAGTTTAGCAGCAGGATATCAGCCCCAGCATTTT
>TRBJ2-3|.|many|TRBV29-1
CSGGPADTQYF
TGCAGCGGGGGGCCGGCAGATACGCAGTATTTT
>TRBJ2-7|.|many|TRBV7-2
CASSLVGSSYEQYF
TGTGCCAGCAGCTTAGTCGGGAGCTCCTACGAGCAGTACTTC
>TRBJ2-4|.|many|TRBV20-1
CSARDKFSGLKNIQYF
TGCAGTGCTAGAGATAAGTTTAGCGGACTCAAAAACATTCAGTACTTC
>TRBJ1-1|.|.|TRBV10-3
CAISTTGAMNTEAFF
TGTGCCATCAGTACGACAGGCGCCATGAACACTGAAGCTTTCTTT
>TRBJ1-2|TRBD1|many|TRBV30
CAWSPGGNYGYTF
TGTGCCTGGAGTCCAGGGGGGAACTATGGCTACACCTTC
>TRBJ2-7|TRBD1|.|TRBV18
CATTDRIYEQYF
TGTGCCACCACGGACAGGATCTACGAGCAGTACTTC
>TRBJ2-3|.|many|TRBV9
CASSPLPSWDTQYF
TGTGCCAGCAGCCCCCTCCCCTCGTGGGATACGCAGTATTTT
>TRBJ2-2|TRBD2|few|TRBV24-1
CATEQLAGDHTGELFF
TGTGCCACCGAGCAACTAGCGGGGGACCACACCGGGGAGCTGTTTTTT
>TRBJ1-2|.|.|TRBV10-3
CAISGNLPGKGGSDCGYTF
TGTGCCATCAGTGGAAACTTACCGGGAAAGGGGGGATCTGACTGTGGCTACACCTTC
>TRBJ2-7|.|once|TRBV7-2
CASSFYICSARDRAYEQYF
.
>TRBJ2-3|TRBD2|many|TRBV20-1
CSAPSGGRGDTQYF
TGCAGTGCCCCTAGCGGGGGCCGGGGGGATACGCAGTATTTT
>TRBJ1-5|.|many|TRBV6-6
CASSYDSYSNQPQHF
TGTGCCAGCAGTTACGACAGTTATAGCAATCAGCCCCAGCATTTT
>TRBJ2-1|TRBD2|many|TRBV5-1
CASSLAVLAGDNHNEQFF
TGCGCCAGCAGCTTGGCTGTTCTAGCGGGGGATAACCACAATGAGCAGTTCTTC
>TRBJ1-2|TRBD1|many|TRBV11-3
CASSYSRDRGHGYTF
TGTGCCAGCAGCTACAGCCGGGACAGGGGTCACGGCTACACCTTC
>TRBJ1-2|.|many|TRBV5-1
CASSLGPETYGYTF
TGCGCCAGCAGCTTGGGTCCAGAAACCTATGGCTACACCTTC